This T cell receptor beta chain is from a study of blood T cell repertoires in COVID-19. On the study more broadly: PBMCs, B-cell-depleted T cells, or T cells provided the cDNA or gDNA that made up the material.

Enrollment of patients from Seattle took place during active infection, with longitudinal follow-up. V gave up 6 bases and J gave up 1 base, with 18 bases separating them. Germline V lookup: CDR1 MNHEY, CDR2 SVGEGT. There are 16 residues in the CDR3. Assay: immunoSEQ multiplex PCR; the TCRdb copy retains only in-frame clones and omits some. The sample yields about 200,000 clones, more than 75% seen once. The TCR was taken from a woman aged 80 or over with COVID-19, enrolled during active disease. This sequence joins TRBV6-2 or TRBV6-3 and TRBJ1-1; D not resolved. The source material was peripheral blood. CDR3 nucleotides: TGTGCCAGCAGCCACCCGCGAGGGCTTGCGAACACTGAAGCTTTCTTT. Protein sequence: CASSHPRGLANTEAFF.